The 12 T cell receptor beta chains given below trace back to one sample, sequenced in a study of CD8 T cells in Susac syndrome. Random hexamers served to reverse transcribe roughly 0.5 to 1 ug RNA. MiXCR, applied by TCRdb to the immunoSEQ multiplex PCR reads, yields one record per CDR3 protein. The repertoire holds 70,000 to 100,000 distinct CDR3 sequences, with around 96% as singletons. Material: CD8+ T cells from PBMCs. The receptor source for this set is a human donor with Susac syndrome.

The chain employs TRBV7-9 and TRBJ1-2, with D tentatively TRBD1 (5 bases). V lost 1 base to trimming and J lost 6 bases, with 15 bases between them. The CDR3 sequence is 15 residues long. Germline lookup yields CDR1 SEHNR and CDR2 FQNEAQ (reference sequence). The CDR3 protein is CASSLGPGNLDGYTF. The CDR3, as DNA: TGTGCCAGCAGCTTAGGGCCAGGGAATCTCGATGGCTACACCTTC.

The rearrangement uses TRBV4-1 and TRBJ1-2; the D is unclear. Per the germline V gene, CDR1 is MGHRA and CDR2 is YSYEKL. CDR3 length: 14 residues. The V end lost 0 bases, the J end lost 4 bases, and 9 bases lay between the germline ends. The CDR3 region is CASSQDEERYGYTF. The CDR3, as DNA: TGCGCCAGCAGCCAAGATGAGGAACGCTATGGCTACACCTTC.

This chain links TRBV20-1 with TRBJ2-3, with D perhaps TRBD1 (7 bases). V gave up 6 bases and J gave up 6 bases, with 19 bases separating them. The CDR3 consists of 14 residues. CDR1 DFQATT and CDR2 SNEGSKA come from the germline V gene (reference sequence). This CDR3 reads CSAREDRLKDTQYF. In nucleotides, the CDR3 is TGCAGTGCCAGGGAGGACAGGCTCAAGGATACGCAGTATTTT.

The chain joins TRBV2 to TRBJ2-1, with a tentative D call TRBD1 (7 bases). Germline CDR1 is SNHLY and CDR2 is FYNNEI. Trimming left V 8 bases short and J 2 bases short, with 10 bases between. The CDR3 is 13 residues long. CDR3 nucleotide sequence: TGTGCCAGCCCCAGGGGGGCCTACAATGAGCAGTTCTTC. Translation: CASPRGAYNEQFF.

The chain uses TRBV25-1 and TRBJ1-2; a weak D match, TRBD1 (5 bases). The CDR3 loop spans 14 amino acids. Per germline, CDR1 MGHDK and CDR2 SYGVNS. The V end lost 1 base, the J end lost 7 bases, and 13 bases lay between the germline ends. Here the CDR3 reads CASSELGGTVGYTF. CDR3 bases: TGTGCCAGCAGTGAATTGGGGGGAACGGTTGGCTACACCTTC.

The rearrangement joins TRBV28 to TRBJ2-7; 11 bases map to TRBD1. The V and J ends lost 6 bases and 4 bases, in that order; junction bases with no gene match: 14. The CDR3 spans 17 residues. Germline lookup yields CDR1 MDHEN and CDR2 SYDVKM. The CDR3 region has the DNA TGTGCCAGCAGCTCCTCGGTCCTGGACAGGGGGCAATACGAGCAGTACTTC. Its translation: CASSSSVLDRGQYEQYF.

The chain employs TRBV6-2 or TRBV6-3 and TRBJ2-7, with 11 bases lining up with TRBD1. The J segment lost 6 bases and the V segment lost 2 bases, leaving 0 bases of the junction unmatched. This CDR3 has 13 amino acids. Germline lookup yields CDR1 MNHEY and CDR2 SVGEGT. CDR3 region: CASSYGTGGEQYV. The DNA for the CDR3 is TGTGCCAGCAGTTACGGGACAGGGGGCGAGCAGTACGTC.

The genes are TRBV29-1 and TRBJ2-3; 7 bases are shared with TRBD1. Trimming removed 4 bases from V and 4 bases from J; junction bases left unmatched: 2. The CDR3 consists of 12 residues. CDR1 is SQVTM, CDR2 ANQGSEA, per germline. CDR3 DNA: TGCAGCGTTGGACAGGGTGCAGATACGCAGTATTTT. Translating gives CSVGQGADTQYF.

The V and J genes are TRBV30 and TRBJ2-1, with D unresolved. V dropped 0 bases and J dropped 0 bases, with 6 bases sitting between them. Looked up from germline, CDR1 is GTSNPN and CDR2 is SVGIG (reference sequence). CDR3 size: 14 residues. The CDR3, as DNA: TGTGCCTGGAGTGTAGTCCCCTCCTACAATGAGCAGTTCTTC. Its protein product is CAWSVVPSYNEQFF.

The CDR3 DNA reads TGTGCCAGCAGTTTAGCGAGCGGGGAGCTGTTTTTT. Encoded protein: CASSLASGELFF. The rearrangement joins TRBV12-3 or TRBV12-4 to TRBJ2-2; D unresolved. The CDR3 contains 12 residues. The V gene lost 0 bases and the J gene lost 7 bases, with 3 bases spanning the gap.

The chain is built from TRBV2 and TRBJ1-2; TRBD1 might be the D (6 bases). Germline CDR1 and CDR2: SNHLY and FYNNEI. The CDR3 is 12 residues long. V was clipped by 10 bases and J by 2 bases, with 11 bases between them. DNA for the CDR3: TGTGCCACTAAGACAGGAAACTATGGCTACACCTTC. Amino acid sequence: CATKTGNYGYTF.

This chain uses TRBV29-1 with TRBJ2-7; 8 bases are a match to TRBD1. The CDR3 is 15 residues long. Looked up from germline, CDR1 is SQVTM and CDR2 is ANQGSEA. Unmatched junction bases numbered 8, after V lost 2 bases and J lost 2 bases. The CDR3 DNA is TGCAGCGTTGAATCTCGGACAGGGTATACCTACGAGCAGTACTTC. This sequence encodes CSVESRTGYTYEQYF.